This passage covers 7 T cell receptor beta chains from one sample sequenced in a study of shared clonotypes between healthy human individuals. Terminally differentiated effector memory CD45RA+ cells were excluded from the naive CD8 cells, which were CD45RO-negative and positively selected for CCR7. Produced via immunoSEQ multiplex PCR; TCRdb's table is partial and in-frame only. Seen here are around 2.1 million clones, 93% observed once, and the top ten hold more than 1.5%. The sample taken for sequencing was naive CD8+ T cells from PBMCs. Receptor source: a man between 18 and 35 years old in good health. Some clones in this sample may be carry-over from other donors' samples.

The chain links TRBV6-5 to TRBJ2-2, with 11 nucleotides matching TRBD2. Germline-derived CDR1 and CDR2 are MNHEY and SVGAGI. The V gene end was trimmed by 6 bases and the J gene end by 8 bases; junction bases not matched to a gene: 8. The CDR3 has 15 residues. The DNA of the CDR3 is TGTGCCAGCAGACACCGTAGCGGGAGGGCTGGGGAGCTGTTTTTT. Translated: CASRHRSGRAGELFF.

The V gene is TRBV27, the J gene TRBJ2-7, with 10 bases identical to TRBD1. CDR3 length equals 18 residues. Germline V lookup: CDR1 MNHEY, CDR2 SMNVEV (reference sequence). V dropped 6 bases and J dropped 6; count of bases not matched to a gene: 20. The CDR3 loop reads CASSPLVSPDRGFFEQYF. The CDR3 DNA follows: TGTGCCAGCAGCCCTTTAGTATCCCCGGACAGGGGGTTTTTCGAGCAGTACTTC.

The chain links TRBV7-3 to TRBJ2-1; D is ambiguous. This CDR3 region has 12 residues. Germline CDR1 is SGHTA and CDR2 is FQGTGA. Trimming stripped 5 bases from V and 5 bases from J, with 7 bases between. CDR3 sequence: CASSEIHNEQFF. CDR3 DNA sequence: TGTGCCAGCAGCGAGATCCACAATGAGCAGTTCTTC.

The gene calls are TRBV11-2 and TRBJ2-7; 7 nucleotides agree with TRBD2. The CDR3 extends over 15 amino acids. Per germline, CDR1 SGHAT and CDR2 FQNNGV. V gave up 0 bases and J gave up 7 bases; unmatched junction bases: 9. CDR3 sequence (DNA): TGTGCCAGCAGCTTAGAGGGAGGGATGCTGCGGGAGCAGTACTTC. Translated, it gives CASSLEGGMLREQYF.

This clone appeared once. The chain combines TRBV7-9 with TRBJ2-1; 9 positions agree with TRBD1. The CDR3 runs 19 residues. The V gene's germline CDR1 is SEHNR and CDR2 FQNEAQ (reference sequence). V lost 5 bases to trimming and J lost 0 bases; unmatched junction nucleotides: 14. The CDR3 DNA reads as TGTGCCAGCAGCGCACCGGGACAGGGTATCACCTCCTCCTACAATGAGCAGTTCTTC. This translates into CASSAPGQGITSSYNEQFF.

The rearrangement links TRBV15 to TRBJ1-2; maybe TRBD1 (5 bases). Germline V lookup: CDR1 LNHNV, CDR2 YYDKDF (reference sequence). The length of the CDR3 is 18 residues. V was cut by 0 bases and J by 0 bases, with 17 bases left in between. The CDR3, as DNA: TGTGCCACCAGCAGAGATAGGGGCAGCGCACCTACTAACTATGGCTACACCTTC. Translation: CATSRDRGSAPTNYGYTF.

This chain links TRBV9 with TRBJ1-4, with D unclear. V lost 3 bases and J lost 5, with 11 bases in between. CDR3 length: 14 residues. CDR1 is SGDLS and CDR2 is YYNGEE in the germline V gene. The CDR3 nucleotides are TGTGCCAGCAGCGCCGGGCGGGAAAATGAAAAACTGTTTTTT. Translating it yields CASSAGRENEKLFF.